The next 12 T cell receptor beta chains were all read from a single sample in a study of CXCR3-negative and CXCR3-positive naive CD8 T cells. UMI-labeled 5' RACE TRB cDNA libraries were prepared from the cells. TCRdb reprocessed the 5' RACE reads and keeps a single row for each CDR3 protein, giving no DNA. This sample's table reports 130,000 or so distinct CDR3 sequences. The specimen was naive CXCR3- CD8+ T cells from blood. Described subset: CD45RO-CCR7+CD27+CD95- naive CD8+ T cells lacking CXCR3 (TNR3-). These receptors were obtained from a human donor in good health. Some clones in this sample may be carry-over from other donors' samples.

The chain has TRBV7-8 and TRBJ2-1; the D gene TCRdb calls, TRBD1, cannot be checked with no DNA. CDR3 length: 14 residues. Germline loops: CDR1 SGHVS, CDR2 FQNEAQ. Here the CDR3 reads CASRSPIDPNEQFF. Full variable domain (rest looked up from reference TRBV7-8 and TRBJ2-1): GAGVSQSPRYKVAKRGQDVALRCDPISGHVSLFWYQQALGQGPEFLTYFQNEAQLDKSGLPSDRFFAERPEGSVSTLKIQRTQQEDSAVYLCASRSPIDPNEQFFGPGTRLTVL.

V usage is TRBV21-1 and J usage is TRBJ2-3; as DNA is missing, the TRBD2 call by TCRdb cannot be tested. TRBV21-1 is designated a pseudogene. The CDR3 is 16 residues long. The CDR3 here is CASSKLPGRRGDTQYF.

The chain combines TRBV7-3 with TRBJ2-1. Germline values: CDR1 SGHTA, CDR2 FQGTGA. This CDR3 has 14 residues. CDR3 residues: CASSPDSSYNEQFF. The whole variable domain, remainder taken from reference TRBV7-3 and TRBJ2-1, is GAGVSQTPSNKVTEKGKYVELRCDPISGHTALYWYRQSLGQGPEFLIYFQGTGAADDSGLPNDRFFAVRPEGSVSTLKIQRTERGDSAVYLCASSPDSSYNEQFFGPGTRLTVL.

This chain joins TRBV29-1 and TRBJ1-4; the TCRdb call, TRBD1, lacks DNA for checking. Germline values: CDR1 SQVTM, CDR2 ANQGSEA. CDR3 length equals 13 residues. This CDR3 is CSVEPGTGEKLFF.

The rearrangement links TRBV3-1 to TRBJ2-5. Germline V CDR1 and CDR2: LGHDT, YNNKEL (reference sequence). The CDR3 is 15 residues long. The CDR3: CASSQDYGVLETQYF.

The genes are TRBV2 and TRBJ2-7. This CDR3 comprises 14 residues. Germline values: CDR1 SNHLY, CDR2 FYNNEI. The CDR3: CASTGLESSYEQYF.

The chain joins TRBV5-1 to TRBJ1-1; the TCRdb D gene call, TRBD1, has no DNA to confirm it. The CDR3 has 15 residues. CDR1 is SGHRS and CDR2 is YFSETQ in the germline V gene. The chain's CDR3 is CASSGRQGGYTEAFF.

The gene calls are TRBV5-1 and TRBJ2-7; TCRdb's D call of TRBD2 is untestable without DNA. The CDR3 is 17 amino acids. Germline loops: CDR1 SGHRS, CDR2 YFSETQ. CDR3 protein: CASSSGVGLAVSYEQYF.

The V call is TRBV19, the J call TRBJ1-1; TCRdb outputs TRBD1, but without DNA this stays unchecked. The germline CDR1 and CDR2 sequences are LNHDA and SQIVND (reference sequence). This CDR3 contains 14 residues. This chain's CDR3 is CASSPYRGDTEAFF.

V gene TRBV5-4 combines with J gene TRBJ2-1; TCRdb's D call, TRBD2, is unchecked because there is no DNA. CDR1 SGHNT and CDR2 YYREEE come from the germline V gene (reference sequence). CDR3 size: 14 residues. The CDR3 reads CASRLAGGPHEQFF.

The gene calls are TRBV10-1 and TRBJ2-1; TCRdb's D gene call, TRBD2, goes unchecked for lack of DNA. CDR1 and CDR2 (germline): WNHNN, SYGVQD (reference sequence). This CDR3 is built from 13 residues. The CDR3 loop reads CASSETGGNEQFF.

The chain uses TRBV11-1 and TRBJ2-5; the TCRdb call, TRBD1, lacks DNA for checking. Germline V gene data show CDR1 as SGHAT and CDR2 as FQDESV (reference sequence). The CDR3 runs 14 residues. The CDR3 sequence: CASLRGRGQETQYF. The variable domain in full, completed from reference TRBV11-1 and TRBJ2-5, reads EAEVAQSPRYKITEKSQAVAFWCDPISGHATLYWYRQILGQGPELLVQFQDESVVDDSQLPKDRFSAERLKGVDSTLKIQPAELGDSAMYLCASLRGRGQETQYFGPGTRLLVL.